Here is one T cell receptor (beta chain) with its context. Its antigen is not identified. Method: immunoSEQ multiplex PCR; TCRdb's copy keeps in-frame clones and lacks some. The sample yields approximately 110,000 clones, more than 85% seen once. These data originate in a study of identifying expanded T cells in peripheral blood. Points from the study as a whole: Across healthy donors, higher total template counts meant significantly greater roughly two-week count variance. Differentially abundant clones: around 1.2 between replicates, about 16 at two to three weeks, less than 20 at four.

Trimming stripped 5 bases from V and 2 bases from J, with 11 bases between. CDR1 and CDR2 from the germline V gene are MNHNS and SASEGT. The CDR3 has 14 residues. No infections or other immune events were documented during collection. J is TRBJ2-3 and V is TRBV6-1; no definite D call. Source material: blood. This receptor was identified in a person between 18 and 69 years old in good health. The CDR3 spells CASSRIDSTDTQYF. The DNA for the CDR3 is TGTGCCAGCAGTAGGATCGATTCCACAGATACGCAGTATTTT.